This T cell receptor beta chain originates from a study of CD8 T cells in ankylosing spondylitis. This clonotype was seen repeatedly, ten times or more. Its antigen remains unknown. Findings and caveats of the study: Seemingly distinctive of ankylosing spondylitis blood was a TCR beta motif formed by eight highly homologous variants. There was reportedly significant enrichment of clones that were disease-linked in matched ankylosing spondylitis synovial fluid. Clones linked to the disease showed a CD8+ phenotype. They occurred at relatively low frequencies in peripheral blood. Earlier reports found some motif variants in synovial fluid and blood in reactive arthritis.

The CDR3 sequence is 14 residues long. V lost 1 base to trimming and J lost 3 bases; unmatched junction nucleotides: 1. Germline-derived CDR1 and CDR2 are SGHDT and YYEEEE. Quantitative barcoded 5'-RACE was used to prepare TCR beta libraries. Each CDR3 protein gets one entry after TCRdb re-called the 5' RACE reads with MiXCR. This table has fewer than 550,000 distinct CDR3 sequences, roughly 5.3% appearing once. What was sequenced was blood, either unsorted or a sorted T cell fraction (not recorded which). This sequence joins TRBV5-6 and TRBJ1-1, with 9 bases matching TRBD1. The receptor was derived from a male donor with ankylosing spondylitis. CDR3 nucleotide sequence: TGTGCCAGCAGCTTGTGGGACAGGGACACTGAAGCTTTCTTT. It yields the protein CASSLWDRDTEAFF.